A single sample is the source of the 29 T cell receptor beta chains below, sequenced in a study of cytomegalovirus exposure and HLA in healthy donors. Assay: immunoSEQ multiplex PCR; the TCRdb copy retains only in-frame clones and omits some. Altogether about 200,000 clones are present, 83% being singletons, with the ten largest covering 4.5% to 7%. Sequenced: PBMCs. These receptors originate from a woman in her late teens or twenties in good health and CMV-seronegative.

The chain joins TRBV13 to TRBJ1-2, with D unclear. Looked up from germline, CDR1 is PRHDT and CDR2 is FYEKMQ (reference sequence). This CDR3 has 15 amino acids. Trimming removed 0 bases at V and 2 bases at J, with 10 bases between. CDR3 sequence reads: CASSLGVSSNYGYTF. The CDR3 DNA sequence: TGTGCCAGCAGCTTAGGCGTCAGCTCAAACTATGGCTACACCTTC.

The V gene is TRBV9, the J gene TRBJ1-2; no clear D gene. The CDR3 contains 14 residues. The V and J ends lost 0 bases and 6 bases respectively, with 12 bases between them. The germline CDR1 and CDR2 sequences are SGDLS and YYNGEE. CDR3 in amino acids: CASSVARALNGYTF. CDR3 sequence (DNA): TGTGCCAGCAGCGTAGCTCGGGCCCTTAATGGCTACACCTTC.

CDR3 in amino acids: CASSVTTGVPYEQYF. CDR3 in DNA: TGTGCCAGCAGTGTGACGACAGGTGTACCCTACGAGCAGTACTTC. The rearrangement links TRBV2 to TRBJ2-7; TRBD1 is a possible D gene (6 bases). This CDR3 region has 15 residues. The V end was cut by 4 bases, the J end by 2 bases, with 15 bases between. The germline V gene encodes CDR1 SNHLY and CDR2 FYNNEI.

The CDR3 reads CATSRGGSQPQHF. In DNA, the CDR3 is TGTGCCACCAGCAGAGGAGGGAGTCAGCCCCAGCATTTT. The gene calls are TRBV15 and TRBJ1-5; D is undetermined. The germline CDR1 and CDR2 sequences are LNHNV and YYDKDF (reference sequence). The CDR3 is 13 residues long. Trimming removed 1 base at V and 6 bases at J, with 7 bases between. The entire variable domain, with the rest obtained from reference TRBV15 and TRBJ1-5, is as follows: DAMVIQNPRYQVTQFGKPVTLSCSQTLNHNVMYWYQQKSSQAPKLLFHYYDKDFNNEADTPDNFQSRRPNTSFCFLDIRSPGLGDTAMYLCATSRGGSQPQHFGDGTRLSIL.

The chain has TRBV29-1 and TRBJ1-2, with D perhaps TRBD1 (6 bases). V lost 3 bases to trimming and J lost 8 bases, with 10 bases between them. The CDR3 is 11 residues long. Germline-derived CDR1 and CDR2 are SQVTM and ANQGSEA. The DNA for the CDR3 is TGCAGCGTTGAGGGGGCTCGAGGCTACACCTTC. This gives the protein CSVEGARGYTF.

The J gene is TRBJ1-2, the V gene TRBV6-1; 8 bases are a match to TRBD1. The CDR3 contains 17 residues. The V and J ends lost 1 base and 0 bases, in that order; junction bases with no gene match: 7. In germline, CDR1 is MNHNS, CDR2 SASEGT. CDR3 nucleotide sequence: TGTGCCAGCAGTGAAGGGACAGGGAAGGAGACTAACTATGGCTACACCTTC. It specifies CASSEGTGKETNYGYTF.

The chain employs TRBV5-1 and TRBJ2-1; D ambiguous. The CDR3 runs to 16 residues. Per germline, CDR1 SGHRS and CDR2 YFSETQ. Trimming left V 4 bases short and J 0 bases short, with 14 bases between. CDR3 protein: CASSPRSQSSYNEQFF. CDR3 coding DNA: TGCGCCAGCAGCCCGAGAAGCCAGAGCTCCTACAATGAGCAGTTCTTC.

This clone was found once. CDR3 sequence: CASSSRGPGANVLTF. DNA for the CDR3: TGTGCCAGCAGTTCCAGGGGGCCTGGGGCCAACGTCCTGACTTTC. The chain joins TRBV28 to TRBJ2-6; 8 bases align to TRBD1. Germline V gene data show CDR1 as MDHEN and CDR2 as SYDVKM. The CDR3 length is 15 residues. Trimming at V came to 4 bases and at J to 2 bases, leaving 1 base not matched to a gene.

J is TRBJ2-1 and V is TRBV6-6; D unclear. Trimming shortened V by 6 bases and J by 7 bases, and 7 bases separated the two germline ends. CDR1 and CDR2 from the germline V gene are MNHNY and SVGAGI (reference sequence). This CDR3 spans 11 amino acids. This CDR3 reads CASSPSNEQFF. As DNA, the CDR3 is TGTGCCAGCAGCCCGAGTAATGAGCAGTTCTTC.

A remark on this clone: The junction departs from the called germline gene at one end, perhaps through a read error. This chain connects TRBV25-1 to TRBJ2-1, with 7 bases matching TRBD1. Per germline, CDR1 MGHDK and CDR2 SYGVNS. The CDR3 has 15 residues. As DNA, the CDR3 is TGTGCCAGCAATGAAGGACAGGCCTACGGGAATGAGCAGTTCTTC. This codes for CASNEGQAYGNEQFF. Looking up the rest from reference TRBV25-1 and TRBJ2-1 gives the full variable domain: EADIYQTPRYLVIGTGKKITLECSQTMGHDKMYWYQQDPGMELHLIHYSYGVNSTEKGDLSSESTVSRIRTEHFPLTLESARPSHTSQYLCASNEGQAYGNEQFFGPGTRLTVL.

The chain uses TRBV6-1 and TRBJ2-1; D may correspond to TRBD1 or TRBD2 (5 bases each). CDR3 length equals 15 residues. Germline CDR1 MNHNS, CDR2 SASEGT. Deletions cut 7 bases from V and 0 bases from J, with 13 bases between. CDR3 sequence reads: CASKRDGLSYNEQFF. CDR3 DNA sequence: TGTGCCAGCAAAAGGGACGGCCTCTCCTACAATGAGCAGTTCTTC.

The chain joins TRBV19 to TRBJ1-5; tentatively, D is TRBD1 (5 bases). Trimming shortened V by 5 bases and J by 5 bases, and 19 bases separated the two germline ends. The CDR3 totals 16 residues. The germline V gene encodes CDR1 LNHDA and CDR2 SQIVND (reference sequence). The CDR3 loop is CASSPKGKGDHQPQHF. The DNA for the CDR3 is TGTGCCAGTAGTCCAAAGGGAAAAGGGGACCATCAGCCCCAGCATTTT. Combining the CDR3 with reference TRBV19 and TRBJ1-5 gives the whole variable domain DGGITQSPKYLFRKEGQNVTLSCEQNLNHDAMYWYRQDPGQGLRLIYYSQIVNDFQKGDIAEGYSVSREKKESFPLTVTSAQKNPTAFYLCASSPKGKGDHQPQHFGDGTRLSIL.

The V gene is TRBV19, the J gene TRBJ2-1; D not resolved. The length of the CDR3 is 14 residues. With 2 bases removed from V and 0 bases from J, the gap between germline ends came to 5 bases. The germline gives CDR1 LNHDA, CDR2 SQIVND (reference sequence). The CDR3 reads CASSILTSYNEQFF. The DNA for the CDR3 is TGTGCCAGTAGTATACTAACCTCCTACAATGAGCAGTTCTTC.

This clone appeared a single time. V is TRBV5-1 and J is TRBJ2-7; D is unclear. The V gene lost 0 bases and the J gene lost 2 bases, with 9 bases spanning the gap. Per the germline V gene, CDR1 is SGHRS and CDR2 is YFSETQ. The CDR3 covers 14 residues. For the CDR3, the DNA is TGCGCCAGCAGCTTGGCCTCGCCAACCTACGAGCAGTACTTC. This encodes CASSLASPTYEQYF.

The CDR3 DNA reads TGTGCCAGCAGCCAAGGAAGAGGGGGTCGCGGGGCTTTCTTT. It yields the protein CASSQGRGGRGAFF. This chain connects TRBV4-2 to TRBJ1-1; D perhaps matches TRBD1 (6 bases). The CDR3 runs to 14 residues. V lost 1 base and J 11 bases, leaving 17 bases between the germline ends. Germline values: CDR1 LGHNA, CDR2 YNFKEQ.

This clone occurred a few times. This chain connects TRBV7-9 to TRBJ2-7; no clear D. This CDR3 contains 13 residues. Trimming cost V 1 base and J 4 bases, with 8 bases left between them. Looked up from germline, CDR1 is SEHNR and CDR2 is FQNEAQ (reference sequence). CDR3 residues: CASSLGGLYEQYF. The CDR3 DNA follows: TGTGCCAGCAGCTTAGGGGGTCTATACGAGCAGTACTTC.

The V call is TRBV9, the J call TRBJ1-4; D may be TRBD1 (5 bases). V was cut by 0 bases and J by 8 bases, with 14 bases left in between. From germline, CDR1 is SGDLS and CDR2 YYNGEE. The CDR3 consists of 15 residues. The CDR3 sequence: CASSVDSGRNEKLFF. The CDR3 nucleotides read TGTGCCAGCAGCGTAGATTCAGGGAGAAACGAAAAACTGTTTTTT.

This clone occurred once. The rearrangement uses TRBV7-9 and TRBJ1-1; TRBD1 matches 7 bases. Germline V lookup: CDR1 SEHNR, CDR2 FQNEAQ (reference sequence). V was clipped by 1 base and J by 8 bases; unmatched bases: 4. This CDR3 has 13 amino acids. CDR3 amino acids: CASSLGQGREAFF. Here the CDR3 DNA reads TGTGCCAGCAGCTTAGGACAGGGAAGGGAAGCTTTCTTT.

The count of this clone is one. This chain uses TRBV9 with TRBJ2-1; 10 bases are shared with TRBD1. Germline V gene lookup returns CDR1 SGDLS and CDR2 YYNGEE. This CDR3 is built from 14 residues. V was clipped by 4 bases and J by 8 bases; unmatched bases: 6. In DNA form, the CDR3 reads TGTGCCAGCAGCCCCGGGACAGGGGACTATGAGCAGTTCTTC. The encoded protein is CASSPGTGDYEQFF.

This chain links TRBV6-5 with TRBJ2-1; D not resolved. Trimming left V 6 bases short and J 9 bases short, with 12 bases between. CDR1 and CDR2 from the germline V gene are MNHEY and SVGAGI. The CDR3 loop spans 12 amino acids. This chain's CDR3 is CASRRPLGEQFF. CDR3 DNA sequence: TGTGCCAGCAGAAGACCTTTGGGTGAGCAGTTCTTC.

The chain links TRBV6-4 to TRBJ1-2, with D unresolved. CDR3 length equals 12 residues. With 0 bases removed from V and 7 bases from J, the gap between germline ends came to 6 bases. Germline V gene sequence: CDR1 MRHNA, CDR2 SNTAGT. CDR3 sequence: CASSDSDSGYTF. In nucleotides, the CDR3 is TGTGCCAGCAGTGACTCGGATAGTGGCTACACCTTC.

This clone was picked up one time. This chain uses TRBV27 with TRBJ2-7; possible D gene TRBD1, 5 bases. There are 13 residues in the CDR3. Germline V CDR1 and CDR2: MNHEY, SMNVEV (reference sequence). V was cut by 2 bases and J by 3 bases, with 8 bases left in between. The CDR3 DNA sequence: TGTGCCAGCAGTTTAGTAGGGGACTACGAGCAGTACTTC. The encoded protein is CASSLVGDYEQYF.

The chain links TRBV27 to TRBJ1-1, with TRBD1 matching 9 bases. The V gene's germline CDR1 is MNHEY and CDR2 SMNVEV (reference sequence). V was clipped by 7 bases and J by 5 bases; unmatched bases: 17. This CDR3 comprises 17 residues. The CDR3 region has the DNA TGTGCCAGCAACTTAGTCGGGACAGGGAAGTTTCGAACTGAAGCTTTCTTT. Translating gives CASNLVGTGKFRTEAFF.

V usage is TRBV9 and J usage is TRBJ2-1; possibly TRBD2 for D (5 bases). Germline V gene lookup returns CDR1 SGDLS and CDR2 YYNGEE. This CDR3 has 16 residues. Trimming cost V 0 bases and J 0 bases, with 10 bases left between them. In DNA, the CDR3 is TGTGCCAGCAGCGTAGAACCGAGGGCCTCCTACAATGAGCAGTTCTTC. This translates into CASSVEPRASYNEQFF.

This sequence joins TRBV30 and TRBJ1-1; D is perhaps TRBD1 (6 bases). The CDR3 loop spans 13 amino acids. V lost 3 bases, J lost 4 bases, and 12 bases lay in between. Germline V gives CDR1 GTSNPN, CDR2 SVGIG (reference sequence). CDR3 loop: CAWSAGDPTEAFF. The CDR3 nucleotides read TGTGCCTGGAGCGCAGGGGACCCCACTGAAGCTTTCTTT.

The rearrangement links TRBV19 to TRBJ1-1; D remains unclear. Trimming cost V 6 bases and J 8 bases, with 10 bases left between them. The CDR3 sequence is 11 residues long. The V gene's germline CDR1 is LNHDA and CDR2 SQIVND (reference sequence). CDR3 region: CASRHLTEAFF. In DNA form, the CDR3 reads TGTGCCAGTAGACACTTGACAGAAGCTTTCTTT.

The rearrangement links TRBV5-4 to TRBJ2-1, with TRBD2 matching 9 bases. This CDR3 contains 16 residues. The ends lost 5 bases at V and 4 bases at J; junction bases unmatched: 10. Germline V gene data show CDR1 as SGHNT and CDR2 as YYREEE (reference sequence). CDR3 loop: CASRPGGGANYNEQFF. The CDR3 DNA sequence: TGTGCCAGCAGACCAGGCGGGGGGGCGAATTACAATGAGCAGTTCTTC.

The V call is TRBV2, the J call TRBJ1-6; the D gene is possibly TRBD1 (5 bases). CDR1 SNHLY and CDR2 FYNNEI come from the germline V gene. The V end lost 2 bases, the J end lost 10 bases, and 9 bases lay between the germline ends. This CDR3 is built from 13 residues. CDR3 region: CASSEQGSSPLHF. DNA for the CDR3: TGTGCCAGCAGTGAACAGGGTAGCTCACCCCTCCACTTT. Combining the CDR3 with reference TRBV2 and TRBJ1-6 gives the whole variable domain EPEVTQTPSHQVTQMGQEVILRCVPISNHLYFYWYRQILGQKVEFLVSFYNNEISEKSEIFDDQFSVERPDGSNFTLKIRSTKLEDSAMYFCASSEQGSSPLHFGNGTRLTVT.

The CDR3: CASSVLGGNTEAFF. The CDR3 DNA reads TGTGCCAGCAGTGTCCTTGGGGGGAACACTGAAGCTTTCTTT. The rearrangement joins TRBV6-1 to TRBJ1-1, with a possible D match to TRBD1 (5 bases). CDR1 and CDR2 (germline): MNHNS, SASEGT. The V end was cut by 4 bases, the J end by 1 base, with 10 bases between. CDR3 size: 14 residues.